This T cell receptor (beta chain) derives from a study of blood T cell repertoires in COVID-19. Whole-study context: Samples representing acute and convalescent COVID-19 were sourced from the United States, Italy and Spain. PBMCs, B-cell-depleted T cells, or T cells provided the cDNA or gDNA that made up the material.

Study processing details: Estimates of nucleated cell counts were drawn from the amplification of reference gene primers. The data were produced by immunoSEQ multiplex PCR, yet TCRdb's version contains in-frame clones alone and is incomplete. V and J calls plus clone size are reproduced from that table; the DNA served to infer D and trimming. The profile shows about 61,000 clones, more than 75% of them singletons. Input material: peripheral blood. This TCR was sampled from a man older than 75 in a cohort sampled during active COVID-19.

The DNA for the CDR3 is TGTGCCAGCACCACCCATGGGAGTGAAGCTTTCTTT. Its protein is CASTTHGSEAFF. The chain employs TRBV6-6 and TRBJ1-1; D gene unclear. This CDR3 contains 12 residues. Germline CDR1 and CDR2: MNHNY and SVGAGI (reference sequence). V lost 7 bases and J 7 bases, leaving 13 bases between the germline ends.